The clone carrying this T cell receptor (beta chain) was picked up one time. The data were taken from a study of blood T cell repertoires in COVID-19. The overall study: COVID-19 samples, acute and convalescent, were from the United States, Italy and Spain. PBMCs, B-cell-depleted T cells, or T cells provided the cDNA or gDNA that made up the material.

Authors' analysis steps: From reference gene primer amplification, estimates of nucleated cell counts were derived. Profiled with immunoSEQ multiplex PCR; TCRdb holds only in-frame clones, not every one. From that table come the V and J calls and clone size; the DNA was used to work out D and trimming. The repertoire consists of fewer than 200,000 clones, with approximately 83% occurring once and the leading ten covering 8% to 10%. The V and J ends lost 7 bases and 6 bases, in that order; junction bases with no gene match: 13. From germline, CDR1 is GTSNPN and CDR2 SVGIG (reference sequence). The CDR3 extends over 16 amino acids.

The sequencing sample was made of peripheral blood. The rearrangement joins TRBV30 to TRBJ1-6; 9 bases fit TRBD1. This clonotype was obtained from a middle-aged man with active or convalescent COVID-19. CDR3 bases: TGTGCCTCCACCTCGCCGGGACAGGGTTTTAATTCACCCCTCCACTTT. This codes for CASTSPGQGFNSPLHF.